This T cell receptor beta chain was sequenced during a study of CD8+CD57+ T cells in acquired aplastic anemia. CD8+CD57+ cell expansion, shown by flow cytometry, had occurred in the patients selected for sequencing. Germline V gene sequence: CDR1 SGHRS, CDR2 YFSETQ. The CDR3 length is 14 residues. With 3 bases removed from V and 7 bases from J, the gap between germline ends came to 14 bases. Template material for TCR beta VDJ and CDR3 profiling consisted of genomic DNA. MiXCR, applied by TCRdb to the reads, yields one record per CDR3 protein. The table shows some 180,000 distinct CDR3 sequences, with about three fifths occurring only once.

This receptor was taken from a human donor with aplastic anemia. Sequencing was carried out using sorted CD4+, CD8+, or CD8+CD57+ T cells (not recorded which) from PBMCs. This sequence joins TRBV5-1 and TRBJ2-1; the D gene is possibly TRBD2 (7 bases). The CDR3 protein is CASSSRGAWNEQFF. CDR3 nucleotides: TGCGCCAGCAGCTCACGGGGGGCCTGGAATGAGCAGTTCTTC.